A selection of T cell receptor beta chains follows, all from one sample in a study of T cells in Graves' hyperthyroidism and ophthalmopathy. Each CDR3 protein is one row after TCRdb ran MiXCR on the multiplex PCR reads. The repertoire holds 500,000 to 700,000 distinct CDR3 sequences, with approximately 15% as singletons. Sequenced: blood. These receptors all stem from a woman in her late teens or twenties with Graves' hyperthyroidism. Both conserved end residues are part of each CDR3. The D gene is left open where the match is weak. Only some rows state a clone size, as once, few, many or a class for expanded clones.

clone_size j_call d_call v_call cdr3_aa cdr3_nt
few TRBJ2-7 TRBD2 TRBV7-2 CASSLMASGNYEQYF TGTGCCAGCAGCTTAATGGCTAGCGGGAACTACGAGCAGTACTTC
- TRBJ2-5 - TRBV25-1 CASSSTTRQGGAETQYF TGTGCCAGCAGTTCAACCACCCGACAGGGAGGGGCGGAGACCCAGTACTTC
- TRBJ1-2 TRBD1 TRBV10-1 CASSDSDRDLSGYTF TGCGCCAGCAGTGACTCCGACAGGGATTTGTCTGGCTACACCTTC
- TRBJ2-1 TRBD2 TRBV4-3 CASSRSSGGAYEQFF TGCGCCAGCAGCCGCTCTAGCGGGGGGGCCTATGAGCAGTTCTTC
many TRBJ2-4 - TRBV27 CASSLGDAKNIQYF TGTGCCAGCAGTTTAGGGGATGCCAAAAACATTCAGTACTTC
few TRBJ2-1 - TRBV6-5 CASSYDPGSYNEQFF TGTGCCAGCAGTTATGATCCGGGTTCCTACAATGAGCAGTTCTTC
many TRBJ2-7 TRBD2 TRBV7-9 CASTEMGLAGGSYEQYF TGTGCCAGCACCGAAATGGGGCTAGCGGGAGGTTCCTACGAGCAGTACTTC
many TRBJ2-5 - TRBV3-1 CASSQVRATQYF TGTGCCAGCAGCCAAGTACGGGCGACCCAGTACTTC
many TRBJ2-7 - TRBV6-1 CASSGTEPYEQYF TGTGCCAGCAGTGGGACAGAGCCCTACGAGCAGTACTTC
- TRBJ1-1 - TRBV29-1 CSVESGLRTEAFF TGCAGCGTTGAAAGCGGTTTAAGGACTGAAGCTTTCTTT
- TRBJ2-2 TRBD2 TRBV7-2 CATAGGPYTGELFF TGTGCCACCGCGGGGGGCCCGTACACCGGGGAGCTGTTTTTT
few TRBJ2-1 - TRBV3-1 CASSQKQEVYNEQFF TGTGCCAGCAGCCAGAAACAGGAGGTCTACAATGAGCAGTTCTTC
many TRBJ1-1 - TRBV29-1 CSVRNRDRNTEAFF TGCAGCGTTCGTAACAGGGATAGAAACACTGAAGCTTTCTTT
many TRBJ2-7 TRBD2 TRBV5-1 CASSLGLAGFYEQYF TGCGCCAGCAGCTTGGGACTAGCGGGATTCTACGAGCAGTACTTC
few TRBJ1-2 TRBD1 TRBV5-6 CASSIGQETLGGYTF TGTGCCAGCAGCATTGGACAGGAAACTTTAGGGGGCTACACCTTC
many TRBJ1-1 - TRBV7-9 CASSFRADTEAFF TGTGCCAGCAGCTTCAGGGCGGACACTGAAGCTTTCTTT
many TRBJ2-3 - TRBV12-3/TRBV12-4 CASSGGISYTQYF TGTGCCAGCAGTGGGGGAATTAGTTATACGCAGTATTTT
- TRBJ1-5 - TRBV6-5 CASSYAGVGQPQHF TGTGCCAGCAGTTATGCGGGGGTCGGTCAGCCCCAGCATTTT
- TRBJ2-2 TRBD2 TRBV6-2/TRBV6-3 CASSYSGAGYTGELFF TGTGCCAGCAGTTACTCAGGAGCGGGGTACACCGGGGAGCTGTTTTTT
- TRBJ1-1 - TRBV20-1 CSARDRDVNTEAFF TGCAGTGCTAGAGACAGGGACGTGAACACTGAAGCTTTCTTT
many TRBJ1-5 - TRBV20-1 CSARSDSSNQPQHF TGCAGTGCTAGATCCGACAGCAGCAATCAGCCCCAGCATTTT
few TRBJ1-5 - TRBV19 CASRSAPLASNQPQHF TGTGCCAGTAGATCGGCCCCCCTAGCGAGCAATCAGCCCCAGCATTTT
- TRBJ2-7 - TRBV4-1 CASSPVTDYEQYF TGCGCCAGCAGCCCCGTAACGGACTACGAGCAGTACTTC
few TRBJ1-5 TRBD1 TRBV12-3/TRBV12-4 CASGETGGRRPQHF TGTGCCAGCGGGGAAACAGGGGGGAGGCGGCCCCAGCATTTT
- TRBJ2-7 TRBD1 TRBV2 CASSTRQGASEQYF TGTGCCAGCAGTACAAGACAGGGGGCTAGCGAGCAGTACTTC
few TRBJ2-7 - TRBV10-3 CAISGRVYEQYF TGTGCCATCAGTGGCAGGGTCTACGAGCAGTACTTC
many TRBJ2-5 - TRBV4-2 CASSQSPASFQETQYF TGTGCCAGCAGCCAATCCCCCGCTAGCTTCCAAGAGACCCAGTACTTC
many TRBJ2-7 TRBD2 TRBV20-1 CSASRNSGRHYEQYF TGCAGTGCTAGCAGAAATAGCGGGAGACACTACGAGCAGTACTTC
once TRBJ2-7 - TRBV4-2 CASSPTGWPYEQYF TGTGCCAGCAGCCCGACCGGGTGGCCCTACGAGCAGTACTTC
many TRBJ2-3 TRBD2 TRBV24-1 CATSDTSGKRDTQYF TGTGCCACCAGTGATACTAGCGGGAAACGAGATACGCAGTATTTT
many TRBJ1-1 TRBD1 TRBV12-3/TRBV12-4 CASRSGTVNTEAFF TGTGCCAGCAGATCCGGGACAGTAAACACTGAAGCTTTCTTT
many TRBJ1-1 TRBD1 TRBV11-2 CASSSRVDRGVRMNTEAFF TGTGCCAGCAGCTCTAGGGTAGACAGGGGGGTAAGGATGAACACTGAAGCTTTCTTT
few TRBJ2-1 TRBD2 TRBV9 CASSEWEGSYNEQFF TGTGCCAGCAGCGAGTGGGAGGGCTCCTACAATGAGCAGTTCTTC
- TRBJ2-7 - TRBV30 CAWSVTVGVTSYERYF TGTGCCTGGAGTGTGACGGTCGGGGTTACCTCCTACGAGCGGTACTTC
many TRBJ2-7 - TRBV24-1 CATSDPRDGAYEQYF TGTGCCACCAGTGATCCCCGAGACGGAGCCTACGAGCAGTACTTC
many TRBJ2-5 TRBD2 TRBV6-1 CASRIPGLAGQETQYF TGTGCCAGCAGGATACCGGGACTAGCGGGACAAGAGACCCAGTACTTC
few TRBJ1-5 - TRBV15 CATHGVGGDLAQHF TGTGCCACCCACGGTGTGGGGGGGGACCTGGCCCAGCATTTT
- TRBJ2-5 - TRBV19 CASTSGQPGFLPETQYF TGTGCCAGTACTTCCGGGCAACCCGGTTTTCTACCGGAGACCCAGTACTTC
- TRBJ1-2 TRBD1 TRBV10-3 CAISPDRDDGYTF TGTGCCATCAGTCCCGACAGGGATGATGGCTACACCTTC
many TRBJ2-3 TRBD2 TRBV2 CASSDGGGAGTDTQYF TGTGCCAGCAGTGATGGCGGGGGGGCTGGCACAGATACGCAGTATTTT
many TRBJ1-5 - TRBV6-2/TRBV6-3 CASSYGPNQPQHF TGTGCCAGCAGTTATGGTCCGAATCAGCCCCAGCATTTT
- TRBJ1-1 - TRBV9 CASSVGSSFQAFF TGTGCCAGCAGCGTAGGCAGTTCTTTCCAAGCTTTCTTT
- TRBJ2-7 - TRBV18 CASSPRGGPYSYEQYF TGTGCCAGCTCACCACGGGGTGGGCCCTACTCCTACGAGCAGTACTTC